This T cell receptor (beta chain) was retrieved from a study of shared clonotypes between healthy human individuals (dated by TCRdb to the early 2020s). As for the study more broadly: A few men and a couple of women, aged 18 to 49 years, made up the cohort. For each donor, CD4 naive and CD4 memory were each given three plates, CD8 naive was given two plates, and CD8 memory was given one plate. To estimate repertoire size and how much clonotype sharing occurs between individuals, the study deeply sequenced the blood TCR repertoires of about five healthy adults. To increase sequencing depth and limit assay-specific biases, different laboratories used diverse techniques to prepare libraries and sequence TCR repertoires. Between about 0.8 and 9.5 billion PBMCs per donor were obtained by leukapheresis. Broader findings and caveats from the paper: Sampling was restricted to blood, and TCR repertoires in tissue are likely to differ from TCR repertoires in blood. Pairwise subsampling led to the expectation that sequencing depth would affect the degree of clonotype sharing among donors. About 5% of naive CD4, roughly 3.5% of naive CD8, around 2.3% of memory CD4, and roughly 0.4% of memory CD8 clonotypes were shared across a few donors. Even with the large sequencing depth, rarefaction of the sorted-subset datasets indicated that sequencing was incomplete. The small number of donors limited the genetic and exposure-history diversity represented. Naive subsets generally had larger estimated clonotype richness than memory subsets did. Compared with non-shared clonotypes, clonotypes shared by all four sorted-subset donors had higher generation probabilities.

CD8 naive samples were CD45RO-negative cells positively selected for CCR7, giving a CD45RA+CCR7+ population that excluded TemRA cells. Donors were healthy HIV-negative adults with no recently reported acute infections or vaccinations. Every donor was a Caucasian adult residing in Nashville, Tennessee, USA. Blood was collected by leukapheresis, and PBMCs were isolated by Ficoll-Histopaque density gradient centrifugation and then cryopreserved in liquid nitrogen vapor phase. Analytical flow cytometry was used to check the purity and quantity of each magnetically sorted T cell population. Genomic DNA was isolated from each sorted fraction and quantified by UV absorbance on a Nanodrop 2000c. The count of this clone is one. No antigen is known for it. No clone much larger than this one lies a single base away; base qualities are absent. The germline V gene provides CDR1 WSHSY and CDR2 SAAADI. The CDR3 numbers 11 residues from cysteine through phenylalanine. The kept DNA is CDR3 alone, 33 bases in frame from the first base. V is cut by 6 bases and J by 9 bases, and the space between the germline ends is 6 bases.

TCR CDR3 regions were amplified from genomic DNA by multiplex PCR using the deep immunoSEQ assay. Extracted genomic DNA from each cell subset was spread evenly across all wells of several immunoSEQ 96-well plates, with each plate serving as a replicate. For sorted subsets, around 200 ng genomic DNA, equal to 25,000 to 35,000 T cell genomes, was loaded into each replicate PCR. The purified libraries were quantified using a Qubit 3.0 fluorometer, sized with a Bioanalyzer 2100, and then quantified again using the KAPA Library Quantification kit. Each immunoSEQ 96-well plate was sequenced on its own single-read 150-cycle Illumina NextSeq 550 flow cell. Concerning the study's data processing: Because the immunoSEQ output held only junctional sequences and lacked quality scores, the filtering could not match the filtering applied to full-length reads. To assign V/J genes and CDR3, sequences were annotated using PyIR, a Python wrapper for IgBLAST v1.9, with IMGT germline references. Any read was removed if the V/J assignment was weak (E-value above 1e-6), the CDR3 was missing, or the read contained stop codons, out-of-frame junctions, or ambiguous translated residues. V3J clonotypes were defined as sequences sharing the same inferred V gene, J gene, and CDR3 amino acid sequence. To compute the percentage overlap between repertoires, the number of shared unique clonotypes was divided by the size of the smaller repertoire. Richness of each repertoire was evaluated using RTK rarefaction, the Chao1 estimator, and Recon v2.1 estimates of unobserved clonotypes. OLGA was used to compute generation probabilities for all TCRbeta clonotypes that the gDNA method yielded from a handful of donors. Here the immuneACCESS table is served through TCRdb, limited to in-frame sequences with V and J called. Missing clones are a known gap in these copies; in checked studies unresolved V genes cover under half, and the rest lacks a known reason. From that table come the V and J calls and clone size; the DNA was used to work out D and trimming. A total of around 2,000,000 clones appear in this sample, roughly 94% of them only once. The ten largest clones represent roughly 1% of the sample.

The sequence derives from a man between 18 and 29 years old in good health. Material for sequencing was naive CD8+ T cells sorted from blood. In the paper's terms, the cell subset or site label means: CD45RA+CCR7+. The receptor chain draws on TRBV10-2 and TRBJ1-6, with an unclear D gene assignment. The nucleotide sequence is TGCGCCAGCAGAGAGGGTTCACCCCTCCACTTT. Its product reads: CASREGSPLHF.